Listed below are T cell receptor delta chains from one sample, sequenced in a study of delta chains in infants with herpesvirus infections. TCRdb reran clone calling via CATT on the RT-PCR reads. This table holds over a thousand delta-chain clones, roughly a third found once. The sequences come from peripheral blood, collected at time point 2 of longitudinal follow-up. These receptors all come from a human donor who was a Ugandan infant, either HIV-exposed or HIV-unexposed (not recorded which). Each CDR3 is given with its conserved first and last residue. A D gene is named only where the DNA matches it firmly. Expanded clones get a size class; other rows say once, few or many, or leave the size out.

d_gene	v_gene	abundance	j_gene	CDR3nt	CDR3aa
NA	TRDV1	NA	TRDJ1	TGTGCTCTTGGGGAACCGATGCAAGTACCGCTGGGTCCCCGGGGGCCCGATAAACTCATCTTT	CALGEPMQVPLGPRGPDKLIF
NA	TRDV1	few	TRDJ2	TGTGCTCTTGGGGAAGGCCTTCCACCGTTTTGGGGGCCGACTTTGACAGCACAACTCTTCTTT	CALGEGLPPFWGPTLTAQLFF
TRDD3	TRDV1	NA	TRDJ1	TGTGCTCGTGGGGACCCCGGACTCCTTCTTTACTGGGGGTACACCGATAAACTCATCTTT	CARGDPGLLLYWGYTDKLIF
NA	TRDV1	large	TRDJ1	TGTGCTCTTGGGGAACCCTCGTTACTGTACCCTTGGACCGATAAACTCATCTTT	CALGEPSLLYPWTDKLIF
TRDD3	TRDV1	few	TRDJ1	TGTGCTCTTGGGGAACTTTCACTGGGGGATATACGGCGGTCCGATAAACTCATCTTT	CALGELSLGDIRRSDKLIF
TRDD2	TRDV1	medium-sized	TRDJ1	TGTGCTCTTGGGGAAGGCCTTCCTACGCCCGGGATTTGTAAACTCATCTTT	CALGEGLPTPGICKLIF
TRDD3	TRDV1	large	TRDJ1	TGTGCTCTTGGGGTCCCCAGGGATACTGGGGGATACGGATACTACACCGATAAACTCATCTTT	CALGVPRDTGGYGYYTDKLIF
TRDD3	TRDV3	NA	TRDJ1	TGTGCCCCAAGGGATACCTTTACTGGGGAGCTCCTGGGACACAAAGGCACCGATAAACTCATCTTT	CAPRDTFTGELLGHKGTDKLIF
NA	TRDV1	medium-sized	TRDJ1	TGTGCTCTTGGGGAACTAAGCACCTCCCGACTACCCGTCGATAAACTCATCTTT	CALGELSTSRLPVDKLIF
NA	TRDV1	NA	TRDJ3	TGTGCTCTTGGGGAAAGTGCTATACGGGCGAGCTCCTGGGACACCCGACAGATGTTTTTC	CALGESAIRASSWDTRQMFF
NA	TRDV1	few	TRDJ1	TGTGCTCTTGGGGAGGAGGGCCTTCCCACGCCACCCGGGGACGCGAGGACCGATAAACTCATCTTT	CALGEEGLPTPPGDARTDKLIF
TRDD3	TRDV1	few	TRDJ2	TGTGCTCTTGGGGAACAAGCCTTTACTGGGGGATACTGGCACGCTTTGACAACACAACTCTTCTTT	CALGEQAFTGGYWHALTTQLFF
TRDD3	TRDV3	NA	TRDJ1	TGTGCCTTCAACTGGGGGATACAGGGGACCGATAAACTCATCTTT	CAFNWGIQGTDKLIF
NA	TRDV1	medium-sized	TRDJ1	TGTGCTCTTGGGGACCCCTTAGGAGGTGAGGGCACCGATAACCTCATCTTT	CALGDPLGGEGTDNLIF
TRDD3	TRDV1	few	TRDJ3	TGTGCTCTTGGGGTCCCTCTTCCGTTCATGGGGGAGAGCTCCTGGGACACCCGACAGATGTTTTTC	CALGVPLPFMGESSWDTRQMFF
TRDD3	TRDV1	NA	TRDJ1	TGTGCTCTTGGCTCCCCGAGGGAGAATATTTACTGGGGGATGGCGGGAACGTACACCGATAAGCTCATCTTT	CALGSPRENIYWGMAGTYTDKLIF
TRDD3	TRDV1	large	TRDJ1	TGTGCTCTTGGGGAACTCCATCCCCGGCTGGGGGACCCTAACACCGATAAACTCATCTTT	CALGELHPRLGDPNTDKLIF
NA	TRAV36/DV7	large	TRDJ1	TGTGCTGTAGACCTACGTCCAAGGGGACTGGGCCTGTACACCGATAAACTCATCTTT	CAVDLRPRGLGLYTDKLIF
TRDD3	TRDV1	large	TRDJ3	TGTGCTCTTGGGGAACTATGGGGGATACGGGCCTGGGACACCCGACAGATGTTTTTC	CALGELWGIRAWDTRQMFF
TRDD3	TRDV1	medium-sized	TRDJ1	TGTGCTCTTGGGGAACCCCCAACCTTCCTACGTTTTCTGGGGGATACGCAGGGCCCGGGCACCGATAAACTCATCTTT	CALGEPPTFLRFLGDTQGPGTDKLIF
TRDD3	TRDV1	NA	TRDJ1	TGTGCTCTTGGGGAAGAGGTATTTTTATGGGGGATACGCGACACCGATAAACTCATCTTT	CALGEEVFLWGIRDTDKLIF
TRDD3	TRDV2	large	TRDJ1	TGTGCCTGTGACGCCCTACTGGGGGATCACACCGATAAACTCATCTTT	CACDALLGDHTDKLIF
TRDD3	TRAV23/DV6	medium-sized	TRDJ1	TGTGCTGGGCCCCTCACCACTGGGGGATACCCGAGTCGGTACACCGATAAACTCATCTTT	CAGPLTTGGYPSRYTDKLIF
TRDD3	TRDV1	large	TRDJ1	TGTGCTCTTGGGGAACTGGGGGAGGACTGGGGGATTCTCACCCGGTACACCGATAAACTCATCTTT	CALGELGEDWGILTRYTDKLIF
TRDD3	TRDV1	NA	TRDJ1	TGTGCTCTTGGGGAACTATCCAGGGACCTACCAATGGGGGATCCGTACACCGATAAACTCATCTTT	CALGELSRDLPMGDPYTDKLIF
TRDD3	TRDV1	NA	TRDJ1	TGTGCTCTTGGGGCTAGACTACTCCAACTGGGGGATACGACGTACACCGATAAACTCATCTTT	CALGARLLQLGDTTYTDKLIF
TRDD3	TRDV1	few	TRDJ1	TGTGCTCTTGGGGAACTAGAGGGATGGGGGATACGGTACACCGATAAACTCATCTTT	CALGELEGWGIRYTDKLIF
NA	TRDV1	NA	TRDJ1	TGTGCTCTTATCCCGTTCCTACAGGGCTGGGGGTCCTCTCACACCGATAAACTCATCTTT	CALIPFLQGWGSSHTDKLIF
NA	TRDV2	NA	TRDJ1	TGTGCCTGTGACCCCCGTGGACCGGGGGAGTCCACCGATAAACTCATCTTT	CACDPRGPGESTDKLIF
NA	TRDV1	NA	TRDJ1	TGTGCTCTTGGGGCCTTACCTGCCGGGGACCCCCCGTACACCGATAAACTCATCTTT	CALGALPAGDPPYTDKLIF
TRDD3	TRDV1	medium-sized	TRDJ1	TGTGCTCTTAGAACTAGCTCACTACTTTGGGGATACTTCCTGTACACCGATAAACTCATCTTT	CALRTSSLLWGYFLYTDKLIF
TRDD3	TRAV14/DV4	NA	TRDJ1	TGTGCAATGAGTGCGCATCCTTCTCTTACTGGGGGGAGGAAACTCATCTTT	CAMSAHPSLTGGRKLIF
TRDD3	TRDV1	NA	TRDJ1	TGTGCTCTGGGGGCAAACTCCCGTACTGGGGGGGACACCGATAAACTCATCTTT	CALGANSRTGGDTDKLIF
TRDD3	TRDV1	NA	TRDJ1	TGTGCTCTTGGGGAACCGACCTACTGGGGGATTTTCACCGATAAACTCATCTTT	CALGEPTYWGIFTDKLIF
NA	TRDV1	medium-sized	TRDJ1	TGTGCTCTTGGGCCCCACACCGATAAACTCATCTTT	CALGPHTDKLIF
TRDD3	TRDV2	few	TRDJ1	TGTGCCTGTGACATAAAAAAACTGGGGGATCCACCGTACACCGATAAACTCATCTTT	CACDIKKLGDPPYTDKLIF
TRDD3	TRDV1	few	TRDJ1	TGTGCTCTTGGGGAACTAGGGCCCGTACTGGGGATTTACGACACCGATAAACTCATCTTT	CALGELGPVLGIYDTDKLIF